The clone carrying this TCR beta chain occurred once. Germline lookup yields CDR1 KGHSH and CDR2 LQKENI. Trimming left V 2 bases short and J 4 bases short, with 14 bases between. The CDR3 runs 15 residues. Only in-frame clones appear in the TCRdb table, and some are missing; sequencing was by immunoSEQ multiplex PCR. The sample lists about 160,000 clones; about 92% were seen once. This specimen comes from a study of blood T cell repertoires in COVID-19. Study overall: COVID-19 samples, acute and convalescent, were from the United States, Italy and Spain.

The chain combines TRBV18 with TRBJ1-2; D is perhaps TRBD1 (6 bases). The sequenced material came from peripheral blood. This clonotype was sampled from a man between 60 and 70 years old with active or convalescent COVID-19. The CDR3 sequence is CASSPGAGVGYGYTF. The CDR3 DNA follows: TGTGCCAGCTCACCAGGTGCAGGGGTAGGCTATGGCTACACCTTC.